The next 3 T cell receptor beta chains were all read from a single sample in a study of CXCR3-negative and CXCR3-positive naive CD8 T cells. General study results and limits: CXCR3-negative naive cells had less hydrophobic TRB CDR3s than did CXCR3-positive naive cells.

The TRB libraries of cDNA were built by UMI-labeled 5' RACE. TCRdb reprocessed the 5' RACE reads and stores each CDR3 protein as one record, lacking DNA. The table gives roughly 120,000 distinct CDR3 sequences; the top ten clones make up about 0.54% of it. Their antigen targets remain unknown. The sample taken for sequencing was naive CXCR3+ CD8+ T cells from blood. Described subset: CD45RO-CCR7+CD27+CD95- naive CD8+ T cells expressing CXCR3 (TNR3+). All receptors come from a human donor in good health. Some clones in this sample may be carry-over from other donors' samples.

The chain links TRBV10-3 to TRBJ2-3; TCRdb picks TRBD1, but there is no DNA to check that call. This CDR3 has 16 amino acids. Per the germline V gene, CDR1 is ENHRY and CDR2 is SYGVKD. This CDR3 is CAISEGYTGFTDTQYF.

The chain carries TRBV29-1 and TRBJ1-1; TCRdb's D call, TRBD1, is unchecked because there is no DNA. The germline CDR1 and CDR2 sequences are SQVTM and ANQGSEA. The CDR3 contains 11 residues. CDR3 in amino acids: CSVSTGTEAFF.

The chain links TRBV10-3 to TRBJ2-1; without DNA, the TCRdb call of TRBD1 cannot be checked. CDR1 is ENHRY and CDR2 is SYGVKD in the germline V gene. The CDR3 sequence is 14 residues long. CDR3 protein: CAISGVQDSDEQFF.